The 2 T cell receptor beta chains below come from one sample, sequenced in a study of T cells in Graves' hyperthyroidism and ophthalmopathy. There were TCR beta CDR3 regions amplified from RNA transcripts. The HTBI primer set served for first-round RT-PCR of the TCR CDR3. TCRdb re-called the multiplex PCR reads with MiXCR, one entry per CDR3 protein. The profile shows 700,000 or so distinct CDR3 sequences, around 17% of them singletons. The sample taken for sequencing was blood. These receptors all stem from a man between 18 and 35 years old with Graves' hyperthyroidism.

The chain has TRBV4-1 and TRBJ1-1, with D possibly being TRBD1 (5 bases). This CDR3 is 13 amino acids long. V was clipped by 0 bases and J by 6 bases, with 8 bases between them. Germline V CDR1 and CDR2: MGHRA, YSYEKL. This CDR3 reads CASSQERGAEAFF. Here the CDR3 DNA reads TGCGCCAGCAGCCAAGAGCGGGGCGCTGAAGCTTTCTTT.

This clonotype occurred a few times. The chain links TRBV29-1 to TRBJ2-7, with 10 bases lining up with TRBD1. The CDR3 is made up of 12 amino acids. CDR1 is SQVTM, CDR2 ANQGSEA, per germline. V was pared by 8 bases and J by 3 bases, with 4 bases of the junction left unmatched. The CDR3 nucleotides read TGCAGCTTCCGGACAGGGGGCTACGAGCAGTACTTC. Encoded protein: CSFRTGGYEQYF.